These T cell receptor beta chains were read from a single sample in a study of glioma-infiltrating T cells after dendritic cell vaccination. The assay was immunoSEQ multiplex PCR, and TCRdb's table has in-frame clones only and misses some. The repertoire consists of some 99,000 clones, with approximately 80% occurring once and the leading ten covering roughly 5.5%. This specimen consisted of blood, obtained after dendritic cell vaccination. These receptor sequences come from a human donor with glioblastoma. Each CDR3 is given with its conserved first and last residue. A D gene is named only where the DNA matches it firmly. For some rows the clone size is stated as once, few or many, or as a class when expanded; others skip it.

>NA|NA|TRBJ2-6|TRBV18
CASSPPGVRGAGANVLTF
TGTGCCAGCTCACCACCCGGAGTCAGGGGTGCTGGGGCCAACGTCCTGACTTTC
>NA|NA|TRBJ1-5|TRBV6-6
CASSYSSYQPQHF
TGTGCCAGCAGTTACTCGAGTTATCAGCCCCAGCATTTT
>TRBD2|NA|TRBJ2-7|TRBV10-3
CAISERTSGRAYEQYF
TGTGCCATCAGTGAGCGAACTAGCGGGAGGGCCTACGAGCAGTACTTC
>NA|NA|TRBJ2-5|TRBV12-2
CASRFNPSGRPRETQYF
TGTGCAAGTCGCTTCAATCCTAGCGGGAGGCCACGAGAGACCCAGTACTTC
>NA|NA|TRBJ2-4|TRBV19
CASSIDPGSAWRDIQYF
TGTGCCAGTAGTATAGATCCAGGGTCTGCTTGGAGGGACATTCAGTACTTC
>TRBD2|NA|TRBJ2-7|TRBV4-1
CASSQEGGGRDYEQYF
TGCGCCAGCAGCCAAGAAGGCGGGGGGCGCGACTACGAGCAGTACTTC
>TRBD2|NA|TRBJ2-7|TRBV11-2
CASSLLAGGLSYEQYF
TGTGCCAGCAGCTTGCTAGCGGGGGGGCTATCCTACGAGCAGTACTTC
>NA|NA|TRBJ1-1|TRBV7-9
CASSLVRGTNTEAFF
TGTGCCAGCAGCTTAGTGCGGGGTACGAACACTGAAGCTTTCTTT
>NA|NA|TRBJ1-2|TRBV6-5
CASSPGLYGYTF
TGTGCCAGCAGCCCGGGACTCTATGGCTACACCTTC
>TRBD2|NA|TRBJ2-2|TRBV5-4
CASSGDLIPGLVNTGELFF
TGTGCCAGCAGCGGGGACTTGATTCCGGGACTAGTGAACACCGGGGAGCTGTTTTTT
>NA|NA|TRBJ1-1|TRBV5-1
CASRPGTGEGTEAFF
TGCGCCAGCAGACCTGGGACGGGGGAAGGAACTGAAGCTTTCTTT
>NA|NA|TRBJ2-2|TRBV5-6
CASSPFHTGELFF
TGTGCCAGCAGCCCTTTCCACACCGGGGAGCTGTTTTTT
>TRBD1|few|TRBJ2-3|TRBV5-1
CASSTGASTDTQYF
TGCGCCAGCAGCACAGGGGCGAGCACAGATACGCAGTATTTT
>TRBD1|NA|TRBJ1-2|TRBV2
CASSSRQGKSGYTF
TGTGCCAGCAGTTCCAGACAGGGAAAAAGCGGCTACACCTTC
>TRBD2|NA|TRBJ2-7|TRBV19
CASSGGRGSYEQYF
TGTGCCAGTAGCGGCGGGAGGGGATCCTACGAGCAGTACTTC
>NA|NA|TRBJ2-3|TRBV15
CATSKPTTDTQYF
TGTGCCACCAGCAAGCCAACCACAGATACGCAGTATTTT
>TRBD2|NA|TRBJ2-7|TRBV6-6
CASRDGGGSSYEQYF
TGTGCCAGCAGAGACGGGGGGGGAAGTTCCTACGAGCAGTACTTC
>TRBD2|NA|TRBJ2-1|TRBV10-1
CASSESTSGYYNEQFF
TGCGCCAGCAGTGAGTCGACTAGCGGGTATTACAATGAGCAGTTCTTC
>NA|once|TRBJ2-1|TRBV28
CASSFGNRAYNEQFF
TGTGCCAGCAGTTTCGGCAACCGGGCCTACAATGAGCAGTTCTTC
>NA|NA|TRBJ1-1|TRBV28
CASRRGRVNTEAFF
TGTGCCAGCCGGCGGGGCAGGGTGAACACTGAAGCTTTCTTT
>TRBD2|NA|TRBJ2-5|TRBV7-2
CASSLGLARWETQYF
TGTGCCAGCAGCTTGGGACTAGCTAGGTGGGAGACCCAGTACTTC
>NA|NA|TRBJ2-2|TRBV18
CASSPKLNTGELFF
TGTGCCAGCTCACCGAAACTCAACACCGGGGAGCTGTTTTTT
>NA|NA|TRBJ2-7|TRBV5-1
CASSYASLSPTYEQYF
TGCGCCAGCAGCTACGCGTCACTGAGTCCCACCTACGAGCAGTACTTC
>TRBD1|NA|TRBJ2-7|TRBV5-1
CASSLTGTAIEYEQYF
TGCGCCAGCAGCCTTACCGGGACAGCCATCGAGTACGAGCAGTACTTC
>NA|NA|TRBJ2-3|TRBV7-9
CASSQDYDTDTQYF
TGTGCCAGCAGCCAGGACTATGACACAGATACGCAGTATTTT
>NA|once|TRBJ2-5|TRBV18
CASSRLIQPETQYF
TGTGCCAGCTCACGACTCATCCAACCGGAGACCCAGTACTTC
>NA|NA|TRBJ2-7|TRBV18
CASSPPSVVEQYF
TGTGCCAGCTCACCACCGTCTGTTGTCGAGCAGTACTTC
>TRBD1|NA|TRBJ2-7|TRBV30
CAWNDGQAPYEQYF
TGTGCCTGGAACGACGGACAGGCCCCCTACGAGCAGTACTTC
>TRBD2|once|TRBJ2-3|TRBV5-1
CASSERSAGGPHGTQYF
TGCGCCAGCAGCGAACGCTCGGCGGGAGGGCCACACGGTACGCAGTATTTT
>TRBD1|NA|TRBJ1-2|TRBV2
CASSGDRGHGYTF
TGTGCCAGCAGTGGGGACAGGGGGCACGGCTACACCTTC
>TRBD1|NA|TRBJ2-7|TRBV5-8
CARPGRDSYEQYF
TGTGCCAGACCTGGTAGGGACAGCTACGAGCAGTACTTC
>TRBD1|NA|TRBJ1-4|TRBV7-8
CASRLGGQWVGEKLFF
TGTGCCAGCAGACTAGGGGGACAGTGGGTGGGCGAAAAACTGTTTTTT
>TRBD2|NA|TRBJ2-1|TRBV19
CASAGGEIGPEQFF
TGTGCCAGTGCCGGGGGGGAGATAGGTCCCGAGCAGTTCTTC
>NA|NA|TRBJ2-6|TRBV2
CARGRYSGANVLTF
TGTGCCAGAGGGAGGTACTCTGGGGCCAACGTCCTGACTTTC
>NA|once|TRBJ2-7|TRBV14
CASSHSYEQYF
TGTGCCAGCAGCCATAGCTACGAGCAGTACTTC
>NA|NA|TRBJ2-1|TRBV7-3
CASSLTGDHYNEQFF
TGTGCCAGCAGCTTAACAGGGGATCACTACAATGAGCAGTTCTTC
>NA|once|TRBJ2-5|TRBV7-3
CASSLNGPGEGETQYF
TGTGCCAGCAGCTTAAACGGTCCGGGAGAGGGGGAGACCCAGTACTTC
>NA|NA|TRBJ2-1|TRBV5-1
CASSLVSRAGGGSEQFF
TGCGCCAGCAGCTTGGTGTCGAGGGCAGGGGGCGGGAGTGAGCAGTTCTTC
>NA|NA|TRBJ2-1|TRBV5-1
CASSLPGINEQFF
TGCGCCAGCAGCTTGCCCGGGATCAATGAGCAGTTCTTC
>TRBD1|NA|TRBJ2-7|TRBV10-3
CATSGTGAYEQYF
TGTGCCACCTCCGGGACAGGGGCTTACGAGCAGTACTTC
>TRBD2|NA|TRBJ2-7|TRBV7-6
CASSPGLAGVYEQYF
TGTGCCAGCAGTCCGGGACTAGCGGGAGTCTACGAGCAGTACTTC